One and the same sample provided the 31 T cell receptor beta chains below, sequenced in a study of beta chain features in type 1 diabetes. Reverse transcription of all isolated RNA meant that expressed TCRB transcripts were sequenced. Clones were sequenced by immunoSEQ multiplex PCR, and TCRdb holds only the in-frame ones, with some missing. The table includes about 620,000 clones, roughly a sixth detected once. Material: naive CD4+ T cells from blood. The receptors here all came from a man between 18 and 29 years old in good health.

The gene calls are TRBV11-1 and TRBJ2-1, with D possibly matching TRBD1 (6 bases). The CDR3 runs to 15 residues. The germline V and J ends were trimmed by 6 bases and 4 bases, with 16 bases remaining between them. Germline-derived CDR1 and CDR2 are SGHAT and FQDESV (reference sequence). CDR3 coding DNA: TGTGCCAGCAGAGGGGCTGGACAGAGTTACAATGAGCAGTTCTTC. As protein: CASRGAGQSYNEQFF. The full variable domain, with the rest looked up from reference TRBV11-1 and TRBJ2-1, is EAEVAQSPRYKITEKSQAVAFWCDPISGHATLYWYRQILGQGPELLVQFQDESVVDDSQLPKDRFSAERLKGVDSTLKIQPAELGDSAMYLCASRGAGQSYNEQFFGPGTRLTVL.

This clone came up a few times. This sequence joins TRBV7-9 and TRBJ2-1, with D perhaps matching TRBD2 (6 bases). The CDR3 has 15 amino acids. The germline gives CDR1 SEHNR, CDR2 FQNEAQ (reference sequence). Trimming shortened V by 1 base and J by 9 bases, and 16 bases separated the two germline ends. The CDR3 spells CASSLEAGPISEQFF. The CDR3 DNA reads TGTGCCAGCAGCTTAGAGGCGGGACCTATTAGTGAGCAGTTCTTC.

This clone has only a few counts. This chain uses TRBV13 with TRBJ2-3, with TRBD2 matching over 9 bases. The germline gives CDR1 PRHDT, CDR2 FYEKMQ (reference sequence). The V segment lost 2 bases and the J segment 1 base; nucleotides outside the gene matches: 7. The length of the CDR3 is 17 residues. DNA for the CDR3: TGTGCCAGCAGCTTACTAGGACTAGCGCTCCGCACAGATACGCAGTATTTT. Translating gives CASSLLGLALRTDTQYF.

The genes are TRBV21-1 and TRBJ2-7. TRBV21-1 is shown as a pseudogene. This CDR3 has 20 residues. The CDR3 region is CASSKALLSRELSGVYEQYF. Here the CDR3 DNA reads TGTGCCAGCAGCAAAGCGCTTTTGTCCCGGGAGCTATCAGGGGTCTACGAGCAGTACTTC.

The CDR3 DNA reads TGTGCCAGCAGCCTGGGGGACCCTGAAGCTTTCTTT. Translated: CASSLGDPEAFF. V and J are TRBV11-1 and TRBJ1-1; TRBD1 might be the D (5 bases). V lost 5 bases to trimming and J lost 6 bases, with 10 bases between them. CDR1 and CDR2 (germline): SGHAT, FQDESV (reference sequence). The CDR3 totals 12 residues.

This clone showed up just a few times. The chain couples TRBV13 to TRBJ2-7; D call uncertain. Germline V gene data show CDR1 as PRHDT and CDR2 as FYEKMQ (reference sequence). The length of the CDR3 is 13 residues. V lost 5 bases, J lost 2 bases, and 10 bases lay in between. Here the CDR3 reads CASSPTSTYEQYF. DNA for the CDR3: TGTGCCAGCAGCCCAACTTCGACCTACGAGCAGTACTTC.

In this sample, this clone turned up a few times. The chain couples TRBV5-6 to TRBJ1-5, with 8 bases that match TRBD1. CDR3 length: 14 amino acids. Looked up from germline, CDR1 is SGHDT and CDR2 is YYEEEE. Unmatched junction bases numbered 3, after V lost 0 bases and J lost 7 bases. The CDR3 loop is CASSLGQGPQPQHF. In nucleotides, the CDR3 is TGTGCCAGCAGCTTGGGACAGGGGCCGCAGCCCCAGCATTTT.

This clone was detected only a few times. V usage is TRBV21-1 and J usage is TRBJ2-1; the tabulated D call, TRBD2, remains unverified against the DNA. TRBV21-1 is deemed a pseudogene. The length of the CDR3 is 16 residues. The CDR3 reads CASPNPAAGGYNEQFF. The CDR3 DNA reads TGTGCCAGCCCCAATCCCGCCGCGGGGGGTTACAATGAGCAGTTCTTC.

Only a few counts were recorded for this clone. The rearrangement uses TRBV5-4 and TRBJ2-3; TRBD2 matches at 15 bases. Germline CDR1 SGHNT, CDR2 YYREEE (reference sequence). The length of the CDR3 is 17 residues. The ends lost 4 bases at V and 6 bases at J; junction bases unmatched: 9. In nucleotides, the CDR3 is TGTGCCAGCAGCCCCGGACTAGCGGGAGGGCCCGGGGATACGCAGTATTTT. Translation gives CASSPGLAGGPGDTQYF.

The chain recombines TRBV28 with TRBJ2-3, with D hard to call. CDR1 and CDR2 (germline): MDHEN, SYDVKM. The CDR3 contains 13 residues. Trimming cost V 10 bases and J 0 bases, with 11 bases left between them. CDR3 region: CATRALSTDTQYF. The CDR3 DNA reads as TGTGCCACCCGGGCCCTTAGCACAGATACGCAGTATTTT.

This sequence joins TRBV5-4 and TRBJ1-1; the match to TRBD1 covers 7 bases. Germline trimming cut 4 bases from V and 0 bases from J; bases unmatched to any gene: 6. CDR1 and CDR2 from the germline V gene are SGHNT and YYREEE (reference sequence). The CDR3 has 15 residues. The CDR3 nucleotides are TGTGCCAGCAGCCGAAGGGGGCTTGTGAACACTGAAGCTTTCTTT. The encoded protein is CASSRRGLVNTEAFF.

This clone has more than one count but fewer than ten. The CDR3 protein is CASSFIFRAGVTDTQYF. The CDR3 nucleotides read TGTGCCAGCAGTTTTATATTCCGGGCGGGAGTTACAGATACGCAGTATTTT. The rearrangement links TRBV28 to TRBJ2-3; 7 bases map to TRBD2. The V segment lost 3 bases and the J segment 3 bases; nucleotides outside the gene matches: 12. The CDR3 totals 17 residues. Looked up from germline, CDR1 is MDHEN and CDR2 is SYDVKM.

The V call is TRBV28, the J call TRBJ1-5; possibly TRBD1 for D (5 bases). The germline CDR1 and CDR2 sequences are MDHEN and SYDVKM. Trimming took 2 bases from V and 2 from J, leaving 13 bases between them. CDR3 length: 16 residues. The CDR3 region is CASSLAQGARNQPQHF. The CDR3, as DNA: TGTGCCAGCAGTTTAGCCCAGGGTGCGCGCAATCAGCCCCAGCATTTT. Supplemented by reference TRBV28 and TRBJ1-5, the full variable domain reads DVKVTQSSRYLVKRTGEKVFLECVQDMDHENMFWYRQDPGLGLRLIYFSYDVKMKEKGDIPEGYSVSREKKERFSLILESASTNQTSMYLCASSLAQGARNQPQHFGDGTRLSIL.

This chain uses TRBV6-6 with TRBJ1-1; a possible D gene is TRBD1 (5 bases). The CDR3 is 12 amino acids. Per germline, CDR1 MNHNY and CDR2 SVGAGI (reference sequence). V was trimmed by 8 bases and J by 7 bases, leaving 14 bases between them. The CDR3 nucleotides are TGTGCCAGCCTAGAACGGGGGGGTGAAGCTTTCTTT. Amino acid sequence: CASLERGGEAFF.

This clone came up a few times. The chain recombines TRBV7-6 with TRBJ2-7; D might be TRBD1 (5 bases). The CDR3 contains 16 residues. Germline CDR1 is SGHVS and CDR2 is FNYEAQ. Trimming removed 3 bases from V and 7 bases from J, with 22 bases in between. The DNA for the CDR3 is TGTGCCAGCAGCTTCACTGCCACTGCAGGGTTTGGGGAGCAGTACTTC. Its translation is CASSFTATAGFGEQYF.

Only a few counts were recorded for this clone. V and J are TRBV9 and TRBJ2-7; D remains unclear. Trimming cost V 0 bases and J 6 bases, with 13 bases left between them. The CDR3 is 14 residues long. Germline-derived CDR1 and CDR2 are SGDLS and YYNGEE. CDR3 DNA sequence: TGTGCCAGCAGCGTAGTATCTGGGGTGGGCGAGCAGTACTTC. Translation: CASSVVSGVGEQYF.

This clone occurred a few times. This sequence joins TRBV2 and TRBJ2-2; maybe TRBD2 (5 bases). This CDR3 has 15 residues. The germline V and J ends were trimmed by 4 bases and 0 bases, with 9 bases remaining between them. Germline CDR1 is SNHLY and CDR2 is FYNNEI. CDR3 sequence: CASSVIAPNTGELFF. CDR3 bases: TGTGCCAGCAGTGTGATAGCGCCGAACACCGGGGAGCTGTTTTTT.

This chain links TRBV28 with TRBJ2-1; TRBD2 agrees at 8 bases. The CDR3 covers 17 residues. The V segment lost 9 bases and the J segment 0 bases; nucleotides outside the gene matches: 13. The germline gives CDR1 MDHEN, CDR2 SYDVKM. CDR3 protein: CASRGLVGISSYNEQFF. The CDR3 coding sequence is TGTGCCAGTCGGGGACTAGTGGGGATAAGCTCCTACAATGAGCAGTTCTTC.

This clone showed up just once. The chain has TRBV18 and TRBJ1-2; D uncertain. There are 14 residues in the CDR3. Germline values: CDR1 KGHSH, CDR2 LQKENI. Trimming removed 1 base at V and 4 bases at J, with 10 bases between. The CDR3 coding sequence is TGTGCCAGCTCACCACAGGGTGGAGCCTATGGCTACACCTTC. Translation: CASSPQGGAYGYTF. The variable domain in full, with the rest retrieved from reference TRBV18 and TRBJ1-2, is NAGVMQNPRHLVRRRGQEARLRCSPMKGHSHVYWYRQLPEEGLKFMVYLQKENIIDESGMPKERFSAEFPKEGPSILRIQQVVRGDSAAYFCASSPQGGAYGYTFGSGTRLTVV.

This clone was observed a handful of times. V gene TRBV9 combines with J gene TRBJ1-6; weak D call: TRBD1 (6 bases). Germline CDR1 SGDLS, CDR2 YYNGEE. The length of the CDR3 is 15 residues. Trimming took 4 bases from V and 6 from J, leaving 14 bases between them. This chain's CDR3 is CASSPRGSLNSPLHF. CDR3 DNA: TGTGCCAGCAGCCCGAGGGGGAGCCTTAATTCACCCCTCCACTTT.

For the CDR3, the DNA is TGTGCCTGGAGTACCAGACTAGCGGGCACAGATACGCAGTATTTT. This gives the protein CAWSTRLAGTDTQYF. The chain carries TRBV30 and TRBJ2-3, with TRBD2 matching over 9 bases. CDR1 and CDR2 (germline): GTSNPN, SVGIG (reference sequence). CDR3 length: 15 amino acids. The trim removed 2 bases at V and 1 base at J, leaving 4 bases unmatched.

As concerns this clone: An end of the junction differs from the germline gene, which may be a read error. This chain's CDR3 is CAISDTDPGQETQYF. The CDR3 DNA reads as TGTGCCATCAGTGACACCGACCCTGGGCAAGAGACCCAGTACTTC. The chain links TRBV6-6 to TRBJ2-5; D gene ambiguous. In germline, CDR1 is MNHNY, CDR2 SVGAGI (reference sequence). The CDR3 is made up of 15 amino acids.

The chain uses TRBV9 and TRBJ2-3, with D hard to call. CDR3 length: 12 amino acids. Deletions cut 0 bases from V and 4 bases from J, with 3 bases between. The germline V gene encodes CDR1 SGDLS and CDR2 YYNGEE. CDR3 sequence reads: CASSVEPDTQYF. DNA for the CDR3: TGTGCCAGCAGCGTAGAGCCAGATACGCAGTATTTT.

Only a few counts were recorded for this clone. The V and J genes are TRBV6-5 and TRBJ1-4; D unclear. This CDR3 comprises 15 residues. V shed 5 bases and J shed 5 bases, with 15 bases lying between them. Germline V gene lookup returns CDR1 MNHEY and CDR2 SVGAGI. Here the CDR3 reads CASSPGRAKNEKLFF. CDR3 DNA: TGTGCCAGCAGTCCCGGACGGGCTAAAAATGAAAAACTGTTTTTT.

The table lists this clone with a few counts. The chain uses TRBV6-7 and TRBJ2-2, with D possibly matching TRBD2 (5 bases). TRBV6-7 is designated an ORF whose function remains uncertain. The CDR3 spans 16 residues. The V gene lost 4 bases and the J gene lost 0 bases, with 12 bases spanning the gap. The CDR3 region is CASSSGGSANTGELFF. DNA of the CDR3: TGTGCCAGCAGTTCAGGTGGGAGTGCGAACACCGGGGAGCTGTTTTTT.

The genes are TRBV1 and TRBJ2-7. TRBV1 counts as a pseudogene. The CDR3 loop spans 16 amino acids. The CDR3 DNA is TGCACCAGCACCCAACGGTGGGGGAAAAAGACCTACGAGCAGTACTTC. It codes for CTSTQRWGKKTYEQYF.

This chain connects TRBV9 to TRBJ1-2, with TRBD1 matching over 8 bases. The CDR3 runs 14 residues. After removal of 0 bases from V and 6 bases from J, the junction contained 4 bases not matched to a gene. Germline V gene sequence: CDR1 SGDLS, CDR2 YYNGEE. CDR3 in DNA: TGTGCCAGCAGCGTAGCAGGGACAGGCAATGGCTACACCTTC. As protein: CASSVAGTGNGYTF.

The rearrangement links TRBV5-1 to TRBJ2-1; D is unclear. The CDR3 loop spans 15 amino acids. Germline CDR1 SGHRS, CDR2 YFSETQ. Trimming stripped 7 bases from V and 4 bases from J, with 18 bases between. DNA of the CDR3: TGCGCCAGCTCGACTGCGCACCCTGGTTACAATGAGCAGTTCTTC. It is translated as CASSTAHPGYNEQFF.

This clone was detected only a few times. The CDR3 region is CAWSEGGTNEKLFF. The CDR3 DNA reads as TGTGCCTGGAGCGAAGGGGGCACTAATGAAAAACTGTTTTTT. The genes are TRBV30 and TRBJ1-4, with 7 positions matching TRBD1. The germline gives CDR1 GTSNPN, CDR2 SVGIG (reference sequence). The CDR3 spans 14 residues. Germline trimming cut 3 bases from V and 2 bases from J; bases unmatched to any gene: 3.

This chain joins TRBV2 and TRBJ2-7, with D uncertain. Between the trimmed V and J ends, which lost 8 bases and 2 bases, there was a span of 10 bases. CDR1 and CDR2 from the germline V gene are SNHLY and FYNNEI. This CDR3 is built from 12 residues. CDR3 DNA sequence: TGTGCCAGCCAGGCCCTCCCCTACGAGCAGTACTTC. Its translation is CASQALPYEQYF.

This chain joins TRBV9 and TRBJ2-5, with 9 bases aligning to TRBD2. V shed 0 bases, J shed 2 bases, and the junction held 8 bases outside the gene matches. The CDR3 length is 17 residues. CDR1 SGDLS and CDR2 YYNGEE come from the germline V gene. CDR3 region: CASSVARGLAPQETQYF. The CDR3 DNA is TGTGCCAGCAGCGTAGCCCGCGGACTAGCGCCACAAGAGACCCAGTACTTC.